This T cell receptor (beta chain) was recovered during a study of CD8+CD57+ T cells in acquired aplastic anemia. Study information: Each DNA sample taken from sorted CD4+ and CD8+ cells came to roughly 3.5 ug on average.

Genomic DNA was employed as the template in profiling TCR beta VDJ and CDR3. TCRdb reprocessed the reads via MiXCR and lists one record per CDR3 protein. Seen here are about 290,000 distinct CDR3 sequences, 56% observed once, and the top ten hold around 1.2%. Previously, flow cytometry had revealed CD8+CD57+ cell expansion in the patients chosen for sequencing. Whole-study results and caveats: A set of more than 25 CD8+ CDR3 sequences was shared between patients and controls, and these sequences appeared highly expressed in patients.

Looked up from germline, CDR1 is LNHNV and CDR2 is YYDKDF (reference sequence). The CDR3 runs 17 residues. The trim removed 8 bases at V and 0 bases at J, leaving 7 bases unmatched. With regard to this clonotype: Its specificity is not known.

Sequencing used sorted CD4+, CD8+, or CD8+CD57+ T cells (not recorded which) from PBMCs. This sequence was found in a human donor with aplastic anemia. The rearrangement joins TRBV15 to TRBJ2-1, with 13 bases that match TRBD2. DNA of the CDR3: TGTGCCACCCCCGGACTAGCGGGGGTGAGCTCCTACAATGAGCAGTTCTTC. Amino acid sequence: CATPGLAGVSSYNEQFF.